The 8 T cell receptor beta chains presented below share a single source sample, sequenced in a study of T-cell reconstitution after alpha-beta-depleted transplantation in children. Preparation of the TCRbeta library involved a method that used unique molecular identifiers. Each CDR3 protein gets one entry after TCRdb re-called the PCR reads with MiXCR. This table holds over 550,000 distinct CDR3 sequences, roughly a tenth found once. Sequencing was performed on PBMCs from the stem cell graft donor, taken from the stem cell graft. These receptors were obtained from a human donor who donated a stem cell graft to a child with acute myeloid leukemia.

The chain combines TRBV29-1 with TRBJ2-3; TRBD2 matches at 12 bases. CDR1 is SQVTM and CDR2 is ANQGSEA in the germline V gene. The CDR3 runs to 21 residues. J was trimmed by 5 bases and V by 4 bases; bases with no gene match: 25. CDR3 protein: CSVAGRVGFGTSGRREDTQYF. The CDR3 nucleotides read TGCAGCGTTGCGGGCAGGGTCGGTTTTGGAACTAGCGGGAGGAGGGAAGATACGCAGTATTTT.

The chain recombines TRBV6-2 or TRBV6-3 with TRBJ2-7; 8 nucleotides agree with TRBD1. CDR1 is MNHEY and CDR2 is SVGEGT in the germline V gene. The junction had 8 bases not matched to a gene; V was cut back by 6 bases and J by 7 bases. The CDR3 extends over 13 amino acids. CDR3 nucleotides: TGTGCCAGCAGAACCTCAGGGGGCACGGAGCAGTACTTC. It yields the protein CASRTSGGTEQYF.

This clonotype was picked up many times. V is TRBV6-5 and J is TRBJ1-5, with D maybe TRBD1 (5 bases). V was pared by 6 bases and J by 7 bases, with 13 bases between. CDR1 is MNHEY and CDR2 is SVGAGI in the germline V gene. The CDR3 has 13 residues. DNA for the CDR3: TGTGCCAGCAGAAACGGGGGGGGACAGCCCCAGCATTTT. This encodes CASRNGGGQPQHF.

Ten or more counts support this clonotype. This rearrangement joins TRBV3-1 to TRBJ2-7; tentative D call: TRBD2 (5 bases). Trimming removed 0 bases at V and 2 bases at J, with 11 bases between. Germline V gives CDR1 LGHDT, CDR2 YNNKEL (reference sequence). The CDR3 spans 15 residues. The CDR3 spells CASSQEAGSAYEQYF. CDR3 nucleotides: TGTGCCAGCAGCCAAGAGGCGGGCTCTGCCTACGAGCAGTACTTC.

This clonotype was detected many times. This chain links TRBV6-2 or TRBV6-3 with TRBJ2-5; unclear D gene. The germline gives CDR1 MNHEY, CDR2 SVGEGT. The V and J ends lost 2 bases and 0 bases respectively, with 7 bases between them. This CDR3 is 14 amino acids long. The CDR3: CASSYTANQETQYF. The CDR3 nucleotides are TGTGCCAGCAGTTACACAGCGAACCAAGAGACCCAGTACTTC.

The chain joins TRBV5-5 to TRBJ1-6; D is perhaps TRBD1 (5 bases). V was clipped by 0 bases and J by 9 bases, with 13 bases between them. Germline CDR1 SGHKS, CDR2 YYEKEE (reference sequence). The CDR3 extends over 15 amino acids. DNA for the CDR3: TGTGCCAGCAGCTTGGAAGCCGTTAGGGGTTCACCCCTCCACTTT. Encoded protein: CASSLEAVRGSPLHF.

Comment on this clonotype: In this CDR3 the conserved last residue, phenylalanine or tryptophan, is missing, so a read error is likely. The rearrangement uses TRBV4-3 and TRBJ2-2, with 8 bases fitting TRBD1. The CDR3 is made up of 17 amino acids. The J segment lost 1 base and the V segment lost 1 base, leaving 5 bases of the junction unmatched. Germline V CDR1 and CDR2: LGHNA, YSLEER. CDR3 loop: CASSQVGQGKNTGELFC. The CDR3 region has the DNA TGCGCCAGCAGCCAAGTCGGACAGGGCAAGAACACCGGGGAGCTGTTTTGT.

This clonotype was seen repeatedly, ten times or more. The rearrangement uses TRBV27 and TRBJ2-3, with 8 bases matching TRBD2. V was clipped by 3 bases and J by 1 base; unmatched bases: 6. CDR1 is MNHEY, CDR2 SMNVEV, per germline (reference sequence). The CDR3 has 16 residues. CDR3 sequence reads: CASSFLAGSGTDTQYF. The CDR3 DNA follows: TGTGCCAGCAGTTTTTTAGCGGGAAGTGGCACAGATACGCAGTATTTT.